These T cell receptor beta chains were read from a single sample in a study of neurological immune-mediated disorders. Each CDR3 protein gets one entry after TCRdb re-called the 5' RACE reads with MiXCR. The sample carries over 60,000 distinct CDR3 sequences, 4% to 5.5% recorded once. The sequencing sample was made of PBMCs. The receptors come from a woman aged 45-59 years with multiple sclerosis. Both conserved end residues are part of each CDR3. Each record gives: V gene, clone size, D gene, J gene, CDR3 protein, CDR3 DNA. D genes are given only for firm matches. Clone size is shown for a subset of rows, as once, few, many or a class of expanded clone.

TRBV20-1,many,NA,TRBJ1-5,CSARGGSGNQPQHF,TGCAGTGCTAGAGGAGGGAGTGGCAATCAGCCCCAGCATTTT
TRBV5-1,many,NA,TRBJ2-7,CASSEGNSYEQYF,TGCGCCAGCAGCGAGGGTAACTCCTACGAGCAGTACTTC
TRBV5-1,many,NA,TRBJ1-6,CASSPAGTPLNF,TGCGCCAGCAGCCCCGCCGGGACACCCCTCAACTTT
TRBV29-1,many,NA,TRBJ2-2,CSEQEGSGELFF,TGCAGCGAGCAAGAGGGCTCCGGGGAGCTGTTTTTT
TRBV7-3,many,NA,TRBJ2-1,CASSLGWGDFSYNEQFF,TGTGCCAGCAGCTTAGGTTGGGGGGATTTCTCCTACAATGAGCAGTTCTTC
TRBV7-9,many,NA,TRBJ2-7,CASSLVRGFSYEQYF,TGTGCCAGCAGCTTAGTCAGGGGATTCTCCTACGAGCAGTACTTC
TRBV30,NA,NA,TRBJ2-4,CAWSAGPKNIQYF,TGTGCCTGGAGTGCGGGGCCCAAAAACATTCAGTACTTC
TRBV10-3,many,NA,TRBJ1-2,CAISATAQGYTF,TGTGCCATCAGTGCGACAGCGCAGGGCTACACCTTC
TRBV29-1,few,TRBD2,TRBJ2-2,CSVDKRGGNTGELFF,TGCAGCGTTGACAAGCGGGGGGGGAACACCGGGGAGCTGTTTTTT
TRBV9,few,NA,TRBJ2-3,CASSAGPLTDTQYF,TGTGCCAGCAGCGCGGGACCACTCACAGATACGCAGTATTTT
TRBV14,many,NA,TRBJ2-5,CASSPGFQIYETQYF,TGTGCCAGCAGCCCCGGATTCCAAATTTACGAGACCCAGTACTTC
TRBV18,many,TRBD1,TRBJ1-6,CASSTDRSGYSPLHF,TGTGCCAGCTCAACGGACAGGTCGGGATATTCACCCCTCCACTTT
TRBV7-8,NA,TRBD2,TRBJ2-7,CASSLASGGPYEQYF,TGTGCCAGCAGCTTAGCGTCGGGAGGTCCCTACGAGCAGTACTTC
TRBV7-3,NA,TRBD1,TRBJ2-1,CASSLSTGDNEQFF,TGTGCCAGCAGCTTATCTACAGGGGACAATGAGCAGTTCTTC
TRBV10-3,NA,NA,TRBJ2-3,CAISGADTQYF,TGTGCCATCAGTGGAGCAGATACGCAGTATTTT
TRBV14,many,NA,TRBJ1-3,CASSRGDSGNTIYF,TGTGCCAGCAGCAGGGGGGACTCTGGAAACACCATATATTTT
TRBV6-2/TRBV6-3,NA,TRBD2,TRBJ2-3,CASAERGANTQYF,TGTGCCAGCGCGGAGCGGGGGGCAAATACGCAGTATTTT
TRBV6-5,many,NA,TRBJ1-1,CASSYREAVNTEAFF,TGTGCCAGCAGTTATCGGGAAGCGGTCAACACTGAAGCTTTCTTT
TRBV5-8,many,NA,TRBJ1-5,CASSLKTLSSNQPQHF,TGTGCCAGCAGCTTGAAGACATTAAGTAGCAATCAGCCCCAGCATTTT
TRBV9,NA,NA,TRBJ1-1,CASSAGQLNTEAFF,TGTGCCAGCAGCGCTGGACAGCTGAACACTGAAGCTTTCTTT
TRBV20-1,many,NA,TRBJ2-3,CSANGAPSDNTDTQYF,TGCAGTGCTAACGGTGCCCCTAGCGATAACACAGATACGCAGTATTTT
TRBV4-1,many,TRBD1,TRBJ2-2,CASSFINRWQGANTGELFF,TGCGCCAGCAGCTTTATTAACCGATGGCAGGGGGCGAACACCGGGGAGCTGTTTTTT
TRBV7-2,many,NA,TRBJ2-3,CASSLDGNTDTQYF,TGTGCCAGCAGCTTAGATGGCAACACAGATACGCAGTATTTT
TRBV7-3,few,NA,TRBJ1-6,CASSLRLSGQTESPLHF,TGTGCCAGCAGCTTAAGGCTGAGCGGTCAGACTGAATCACCCCTCCACTTT
TRBV4-1,many,NA,TRBJ1-6,CASSDLDSPLHF,TGCGCCAGCAGTGACTTAGATTCACCCCTCCACTTT